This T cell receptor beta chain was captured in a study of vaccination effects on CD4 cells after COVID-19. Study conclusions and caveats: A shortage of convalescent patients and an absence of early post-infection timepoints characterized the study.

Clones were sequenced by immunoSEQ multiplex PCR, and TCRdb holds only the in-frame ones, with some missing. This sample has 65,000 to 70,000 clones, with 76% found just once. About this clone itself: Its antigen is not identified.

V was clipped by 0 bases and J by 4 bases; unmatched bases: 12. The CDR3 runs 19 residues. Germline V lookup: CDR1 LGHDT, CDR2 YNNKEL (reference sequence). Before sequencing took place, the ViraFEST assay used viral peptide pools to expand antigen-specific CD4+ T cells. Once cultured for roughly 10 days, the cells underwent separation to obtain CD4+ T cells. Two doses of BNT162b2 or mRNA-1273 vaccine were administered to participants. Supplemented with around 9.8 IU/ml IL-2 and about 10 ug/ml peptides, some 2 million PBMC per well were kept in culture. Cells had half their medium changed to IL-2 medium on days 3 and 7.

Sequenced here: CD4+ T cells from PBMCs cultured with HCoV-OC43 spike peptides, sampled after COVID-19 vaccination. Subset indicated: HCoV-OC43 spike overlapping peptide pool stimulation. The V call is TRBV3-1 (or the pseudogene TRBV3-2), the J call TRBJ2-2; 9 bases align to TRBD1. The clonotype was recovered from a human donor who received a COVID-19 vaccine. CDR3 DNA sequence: TGTGCCAGCAGCCAAGATCTTGGCAGGACAGGGGAGGTCACCGGGGAGCTGTTTTTT. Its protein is CASSQDLGRTGEVTGELFF.